A selection of T cell receptor beta chains follows, all from one sample in a study of T-cell reconstitution after alpha-beta-depleted transplantation in children. MiXCR, run by TCRdb on the PCR reads, gives a single entry per CDR3 protein. The sample lists approximately 490,000 distinct CDR3 sequences, more than 9% occurring once. Here the sequenced sample was PBMCs, taken before TCRalphabeta/CD19-depleted stem cell transplant. The receptors shown here come from a child aged 2-15 years with inherited bone marrow failure, due to receive a stem cell transplant. CDR3s include the opening cysteine and the closing phenylalanine or tryptophan. Each record gives: clone size, V gene, J gene, D gene, CDR3 DNA, CDR3 protein. D genes are given only for firm matches. The size of a clone is reported for some rows only, either as once, few or many, or as a class for expanded clones.

clone size: many
V gene: TRBV9
J gene: TRBJ1-4
D gene: TRBD1
CDR3 DNA: TGTGCCAGCAGCACAGGGGGGGAGGAAAAACTGTTTTTT
CDR3 protein: CASSTGGEEKLFF

clone size: many
V gene: TRBV6-6
J gene: TRBJ2-3
D gene: .
CDR3 DNA: TGTGCCAGTGGGGACCTGGGTACAGATACGCAGTATTTT
CDR3 protein: CASGDLGTDTQYF

clone size: many
V gene: TRBV4-3
J gene: TRBJ2-3
D gene: .
CDR3 DNA: TGCGCCAGCAGCCAAGAGTGGTCAGATACGCAGTATTTT
CDR3 protein: CASSQEWSDTQYF

clone size: .
V gene: TRBV2
J gene: TRBJ2-1
D gene: TRBD1
CDR3 DNA: TGTGCCACCAGGGGGTCTAGCAATGAGCAGTTCTTC
CDR3 protein: CATRGSSNEQFF

clone size: many
V gene: TRBV6-2/TRBV6-3
J gene: TRBJ2-1
D gene: TRBD1
CDR3 DNA: TGTGCCAGCAGCCCGCACAGGGGGACCTACAATGAGCAGTTCTTC
CDR3 protein: CASSPHRGTYNEQFF

clone size: many
V gene: TRBV5-6
J gene: TRBJ2-2
D gene: .
CDR3 DNA: TGTGCCAGCAGCTTGGCCGACCGGAACACCGGGGAGCTGTTTTTT
CDR3 protein: CASSLADRNTGELFF

clone size: .
V gene: TRBV7-6
J gene: TRBJ2-3
D gene: .
CDR3 DNA: TGTGCCAGCAGCTTAGAACACCTGTGGGCGGGCCCCACAGATACGCAGTATTTT
CDR3 protein: CASSLEHLWAGPTDTQYF

clone size: many
V gene: TRBV12-3/TRBV12-4
J gene: TRBJ1-6
D gene: .
CDR3 DNA: TGTGCCAGCACCCCTGCATGGGTGTCACCCCTCCACTTT
CDR3 protein: CASTPAWVSPLHF

clone size: many
V gene: TRBV12-3/TRBV12-4
J gene: TRBJ1-5
D gene: .
CDR3 DNA: TGTGCCAGCAGTTTAGGAGTCGGGACGGCGGGCAATCAGCCCCAGCATTTT
CDR3 protein: CASSLGVGTAGNQPQHF

clone size: .
V gene: TRBV11-1
J gene: TRBJ2-7
D gene: TRBD2
CDR3 DNA: TGTGCCAGCATCCAAGGTGCCGGGACTAGCGACCCATCCAACGAGCAGTACTTC
CDR3 protein: CASIQGAGTSDPSNEQYF

clone size: many
V gene: TRBV10-3
J gene: TRBJ1-1
D gene: .
CDR3 DNA: TGTGCCACCGGCGGACAGAAGGCTTTGGCTGAAGCTTTCTTT
CDR3 protein: CATGGQKALAEAFF

clone size: .
V gene: TRBV11-2
J gene: TRBJ2-7
D gene: TRBD1
CDR3 DNA: TGTGCCAGCAGCTTAGTGGGACAGGGGGGCTCCTACGAGCAGTACTTC
CDR3 protein: CASSLVGQGGSYEQYF

clone size: few
V gene: TRBV28
J gene: TRBJ2-3
D gene: TRBD2
CDR3 DNA: TGTGCAACCCTAGCGGGAGTTATTAAAGGCGATGCCAGACTTCTCACAGATACGCAGTATTTT
CDR3 protein: CATLAGVIKGDARLLTDTQYF

clone size: many
V gene: TRBV7-2
J gene: TRBJ1-5
D gene: .
CDR3 DNA: TGTGCCAGCAGCTTGGACAGATATTATCAGCCCCAGCATTTT
CDR3 protein: CASSLDRYYQPQHF

clone size: .
V gene: TRBV28
J gene: TRBJ1-2
D gene: .
CDR3 DNA: TGTGCCAGCAGGGGACGAGGCCCCTATGACTACACCTTC
CDR3 protein: CASRGRGPYDYTF

clone size: few
V gene: TRBV6-4
J gene: TRBJ2-7
D gene: .
CDR3 DNA: TGTGCCAGCAGTCGCCGAGGAGCGGCCCTCATACCCTACGAGCAGTACTTC
CDR3 protein: CASSRRGAALIPYEQYF

clone size: many
V gene: TRBV27
J gene: TRBJ2-7
D gene: .
CDR3 DNA: TGTGCCAGCAGCCAACAGGGACCGCGAGGGGGGCAGTACTTC
CDR3 protein: CASSQQGPRGGQYF

clone size: .
V gene: TRBV7-2
J gene: TRBJ2-7
D gene: .
CDR3 DNA: TGTGCCAGCAGCTTGTTGTCCGGCGGCCTAATCACCTACGAGCAGTACTTC
CDR3 protein: CASSLLSGGLITYEQYF

clone size: many
V gene: TRBV6-5
J gene: TRBJ1-5
D gene: TRBD1
CDR3 DNA: TGTGCCAGCAGTTACCGAGACAGGGGCCTTAATCAGCCCCAGCATTTT
CDR3 protein: CASSYRDRGLNQPQHF

clone size: .
V gene: TRBV10-2
J gene: TRBJ2-7
D gene: TRBD2
CDR3 DNA: TGCGCCAGCAGTGAGTTCCCTAGCGGGAGGGGAGGCTCCTACGAGCAGTACTTC
CDR3 protein: CASSEFPSGRGGSYEQYF

clone size: .
V gene: TRBV7-2
J gene: TRBJ2-7
D gene: TRBD2
CDR3 DNA: TGTGCCAGCAGCTCCTCTAGCGGGAGACCCCACTACGAGCAGTACTTC
CDR3 protein: CASSSSSGRPHYEQYF

clone size: .
V gene: TRBV7-9
J gene: TRBJ2-2
D gene: TRBD1
CDR3 DNA: TGTGCCAGCAGCTGGGACAGATACACCGGGGAGCTGTTTTTT
CDR3 protein: CASSWDRYTGELFF

clone size: few
V gene: TRBV9
J gene: TRBJ2-7
D gene: TRBD1
CDR3 DNA: TGTGCCAGCAGCGATTTGACAGGGAACGAGCAGTACTTC
CDR3 protein: CASSDLTGNEQYF

clone size: many
V gene: TRBV12-3/TRBV12-4
J gene: TRBJ1-5
D gene: .
CDR3 DNA: TGTGCCAGCAGTCTCGACAGACGCAATCAGCCCCAGCATTTT
CDR3 protein: CASSLDRRNQPQHF

clone size: many
V gene: TRBV27
J gene: TRBJ2-5
D gene: .
CDR3 DNA: TGTGCCAGCGTAGACCAAGAGACCCAGTACTTC
CDR3 protein: CASVDQETQYF

clone size: many
V gene: TRBV30
J gene: TRBJ2-2
D gene: .
CDR3 DNA: TGTGCCCAAAGTCTCGGGACTCTCACCGGGGAGCTGTTTTTT
CDR3 protein: CAQSLGTLTGELFF

clone size: .
V gene: TRBV11-2
J gene: TRBJ1-1
D gene: .
CDR3 DNA: TGTGCCAGCAGCTCGACCCGACAGTTTGAAGCTTTCTTT
CDR3 protein: CASSSTRQFEAFF

clone size: many
V gene: TRBV27
J gene: TRBJ2-6
D gene: .
CDR3 DNA: TGTGCCAGCAGTTTATCCTCCTATCGGGGGCCCGGGGCCAACGTCCTGACTTTC
CDR3 protein: CASSLSSYRGPGANVLTF

clone size: few
V gene: TRBV5-1
J gene: TRBJ1-1
D gene: .
CDR3 DNA: TGCGCCAGCAGCTTGGACCTGGGATTTGCGAACACTGAAGCTTTCTTT
CDR3 protein: CASSLDLGFANTEAFF

clone size: many
V gene: TRBV7-8
J gene: TRBJ1-1
D gene: .
CDR3 DNA: TGTGCCAGCAGCTTATCTGGGGGCCCTGAAGCTTTCTTT
CDR3 protein: CASSLSGGPEAFF

clone size: many
V gene: TRBV4-3
J gene: TRBJ2-1
D gene: TRBD2
CDR3 DNA: TGCGCCAGCAGCCAAGATAGCGGGGCCACAAATGAGCAGTTCTTC
CDR3 protein: CASSQDSGATNEQFF